These 30 T cell receptor beta chains came from one sample sequenced in a study of blood T cell repertoires in COVID-19. Assay: immunoSEQ multiplex PCR; the TCRdb copy retains only in-frame clones and omits some. The table includes a few hundred thousand clones, less than 85% detected once. Material for sequencing was peripheral blood. These receptors all stem from an older woman with acute or convalescent COVID-19.

J is TRBJ2-7 and V is TRBV5-6; D might be TRBD2 (6 bases). Trimming took off 0 bases at V and 2 bases at J, with 6 bases between the two ends. The CDR3 covers 13 residues. CDR1 is SGHDT, CDR2 YYEEEE, per germline. The CDR3 DNA follows: TGTGCCAGCAGCTTGGGCGGGACCTACGAGCAGTACGTC. As protein: CASSLGGTYEQYV.

V and J are TRBV11-2 and TRBJ2-3; D perhaps matches TRBD1 (5 bases). This CDR3 is built from 13 residues. Per germline, CDR1 SGHAT and CDR2 FQNNGV. The ends were cut back, 5 bases at V and 11 bases at J, with 17 bases in the middle. CDR3 in amino acids: CASSPRTRHMQYF. DNA of the CDR3: TGTGCCAGCAGCCCCCGGACACGACATATGCAGTATTTT.

CDR3 nucleotide sequence: TGTGCCAGCAGCCCTGGACAGCAGCAGTACTATGGCTACACCTTC. This gives the protein CASSPGQQQYYGYTF. The V gene is TRBV14, the J gene TRBJ1-2, with TRBD1 as a possible D gene (6 bases). Trimming took off 4 bases at V and 3 bases at J, with 15 bases between the two ends. This CDR3 has 15 residues. From germline, CDR1 is SGHDN and CDR2 FVKESK.

The V gene is TRBV5-1, the J gene TRBJ1-2; maybe TRBD1 (6 bases). The CDR3 totals 16 residues. The germline V and J ends were trimmed by 4 bases and 4 bases, with 20 bases remaining between them. The germline V gene has CDR1 SGHRS and CDR2 YFSETQ. In DNA form, the CDR3 reads TGCGCCAGCAGCCCAACGGGGGGGGGCTCACTCTATGGCTACACCTTC. Translation gives CASSPTGGGSLYGYTF.

The V call is TRBV9, the J call TRBJ1-2, with D perhaps TRBD1 (5 bases). Deletions cut 4 bases from V and 8 bases from J, with 18 bases between. Germline assignment: CDR1 SGDLS and CDR2 YYNGEE. This CDR3 has 14 amino acids. CDR3 coding DNA: TGTGCCAGCAGCCCGCGGACACAAAAGCAGGGCTACACCTTC. Its protein is CASSPRTQKQGYTF.

V is TRBV19 and J is TRBJ1-2; no clear D. This CDR3 has 11 residues. V lost 5 bases and J lost 6, with 7 bases in between. The germline CDR1 and CDR2 sequences are LNHDA and SQIVND (reference sequence). CDR3 loop: CASSAGDGYTF. CDR3 in DNA: TGTGCCAGTAGTGCGGGAGATGGCTACACCTTC.

This CDR3 is CASTPLEGDNEQFF. The CDR3 nucleotides read TGTGCCAGCACCCCTCTCGAAGGGGACAATGAGCAGTTCTTC. J is TRBJ2-1 and V is TRBV6-2 or TRBV6-3, with D possibly being TRBD1 (5 bases). This CDR3 region has 14 residues. CDR1 is MNHEY, CDR2 SVGEGT, per germline. V was clipped by 7 bases and J by 5 bases, with 15 bases between them.

The V call is TRBV18, the J call TRBJ2-7, with D possibly being TRBD1 (7 bases). V lost 6 bases and J lost 2, with 11 bases in between. This CDR3 is 13 amino acids long. Germline CDR1 KGHSH, CDR2 LQKENI. DNA for the CDR3: TGTGCCAGCTCCCAGGGGGGCACCTACGAGCAGTACTTC. This sequence encodes CASSQGGTYEQYF.

The genes are TRBV6-6 and TRBJ1-6; no firm D call. Per the germline V gene, CDR1 is MNHNY and CDR2 is SVGAGI (reference sequence). This CDR3 region has 15 residues. The V end lost 2 bases, the J end lost 4 bases, and 9 bases lay between the germline ends. CDR3 amino acids: CASSYRQAYNSPLHF. Written as DNA, the CDR3 is TGTGCCAGCAGTTACCGGCAGGCTTATAATTCACCCCTCCACTTT.

The V and J genes are TRBV7-2 and TRBJ2-7; TRBD1 aligns across 8 bases. The CDR3 has 14 residues. V was clipped by 4 bases and J by 6 bases; unmatched bases: 8. Germline V gives CDR1 SGHTA, CDR2 FQGNSA. CDR3 bases: TGTGCCAGCAGCTATCGACAGGGGCGAGGCGAGCAGTACTTC. Translating it yields CASSYRQGRGEQYF.

The V gene is TRBV5-4, the J gene TRBJ2-3; D remains unclear. This CDR3 is built from 13 residues. V was cut by 2 bases and J by 2 bases, with 6 bases left in between. Germline CDR1 and CDR2: SGHNT and YYREEE (reference sequence). The CDR3 nucleotides are TGTGCCAGCAGCTTAGACATCACAGATACGCAGTATTTT. The encoded protein is CASSLDITDTQYF. The full variable domain, its missing parts supplied by reference TRBV5-4 and TRBJ2-3, is ETGVTQSPTHLIKTRGQQVTLRCSSQSGHNTVSWYQQALGQGPQFIFQYYREEENGRGNFPPRFSGLQFPNYSSELNVNALELDDSALYLCASSLDITDTQYFGPGTRLTVL.

Note on this clone: This specimen includes other DNA sequences encoding the same CDR3. The chain has TRBV28 and TRBJ1-5, with D hard to call. Germline V gene lookup returns CDR1 MDHEN and CDR2 SYDVKM. Between the trimmed V and J ends, which lost 7 bases and 1 base, there was a span of 5 bases. The CDR3 is made up of 12 amino acids. This chain's CDR3 is CASTRSNQPQHF. CDR3 coding DNA: TGTGCCAGCACTAGAAGCAATCAGCCCCAGCATTTT. Based on the CDR3 plus reference TRBV28 and TRBJ1-5, the full variable domain is DVKVTQSSRYLVKRTGEKVFLECVQDMDHENMFWYRQDPGLGLRLIYFSYDVKMKEKGDIPEGYSVSREKKERFSLILESASTNQTSMYLCASTRSNQPQHFGDGTRLSIL.

The V gene is TRBV7-3, the J gene TRBJ2-1, with D perhaps TRBD2 (5 bases). The V and J ends lost 6 bases and 0 bases respectively, with 12 bases between them. The CDR3 is made up of 15 amino acids. Germline V lookup: CDR1 SGHTA, CDR2 FQGTGA. For the CDR3, the DNA is TGTGCCAGCAGTCCCGGCGGGTCCTCCTACAATGAGCAGTTCTTC. Translated, it gives CASSPGGSSYNEQFF.

This clone has more than one count but fewer than ten. The chain links TRBV11-2 to TRBJ1-1; tentative D call: TRBD1 (6 bases). In germline, CDR1 is SGHAT, CDR2 FQNNGV. The germline V and J ends were trimmed by 5 bases and 7 bases, with 14 bases remaining between them. The CDR3 has 13 amino acids. Here the CDR3 reads CASSLGGGLEAFF. The DNA for the CDR3 is TGTGCCAGCAGCCTTGGGGGGGGCCTTGAAGCTTTCTTT.

The V call is TRBV19, the J call TRBJ2-5; 9 bases align to TRBD2. Germline V gene sequence: CDR1 LNHDA, CDR2 SQIVND (reference sequence). With V trimmed by 6 bases and J by 7 bases, 9 bases remained unmatched. There are 14 residues in the CDR3. CDR3 sequence reads: CASRHAGGPGTQYF. The CDR3 DNA reads as TGTGCCAGTAGACACGCGGGGGGGCCGGGGACCCAGTACTTC. The entire variable domain, with the rest obtained from reference TRBV19 and TRBJ2-5, is as follows: DGGITQSPKYLFRKEGQNVTLSCEQNLNHDAMYWYRQDPGQGLRLIYYSQIVNDFQKGDIAEGYSVSREKKESFPLTVTSAQKNPTAFYLCASRHAGGPGTQYFGPGTRLLVL.

This chain links TRBV7-8 with TRBJ2-7; 8 nucleotides agree with TRBD2. CDR1 SGHVS and CDR2 FQNEAQ come from the germline V gene. With 0 bases clipped from V and 3 bases from J, the junction kept 13 bases outside the gene matches. CDR3 length: 18 residues. The CDR3 spells CASSLAAFSGETNYEQYF. CDR3 sequence (DNA): TGTGCCAGCAGCTTAGCGGCGTTTAGCGGGGAGACAAACTACGAGCAGTACTTC.

The rearrangement joins TRBV7-9 to TRBJ2-1; 10 positions match TRBD1. CDR3 size: 14 residues. CDR1 SEHNR and CDR2 FQNEAQ come from the germline V gene (reference sequence). V was pared by 3 bases and J by 6 bases, with 2 bases of the junction left unmatched. CDR3 amino acids: CASSFGQGVNEQFF. The DNA for the CDR3 is TGTGCCAGCAGCTTCGGACAGGGGGTCAATGAGCAGTTCTTC.

The rearrangement joins TRBV19 to TRBJ2-5, with D perhaps TRBD2 (6 bases). CDR1 is LNHDA and CDR2 is SQIVND in the germline V gene (reference sequence). This CDR3 comprises 13 residues. The ends were cut back, 4 bases at V and 4 bases at J, with 10 bases in the middle. CDR3 protein: CASSKEGAETQYF. The CDR3 bases are TGTGCCAGTAGTAAGGAGGGTGCAGAGACCCAGTACTTC. Full variable domain (missing parts from reference TRBV19 and TRBJ2-5): DGGITQSPKYLFRKEGQNVTLSCEQNLNHDAMYWYRQDPGQGLRLIYYSQIVNDFQKGDIAEGYSVSREKKESFPLTVTSAQKNPTAFYLCASSKEGAETQYFGPGTRLLVL.

The chain links TRBV19 to TRBJ1-1; 9 bases line up with TRBD1. Germline V gene sequence: CDR1 LNHDA, CDR2 SQIVND (reference sequence). The CDR3 consists of 13 residues. The trim removed 4 bases at V and 8 bases at J, leaving 5 bases unmatched. The CDR3 here is CASSSTGGAEAFF. The CDR3, as DNA: TGTGCCAGTAGTAGTACAGGGGGCGCCGAAGCTTTCTTT.

The rearrangement uses TRBV30 and TRBJ2-5, with a possible D match to TRBD2 (6 bases). V gave up 2 bases and J gave up 5 bases, with 21 bases separating them. This CDR3 has 16 residues. CDR1 and CDR2 from the germline V gene are GTSNPN and SVGIG (reference sequence). This CDR3 reads CAWSPWGLAKGETQYF. The CDR3 DNA reads TGTGCCTGGAGTCCGTGGGGCCTAGCGAAGGGGGAGACCCAGTACTTC.

The rearrangement links TRBV21-1 to TRBJ1-2; the table's D call of TRBD1 was not tested on the DNA. TRBV21-1 is noted as a pseudogene. CDR3 length equals 18 residues. The CDR3 protein is CASSRGQTLPPSNYGYTF. CDR3 in DNA: TGTGCCAGCAGCAGGGGACAGACTCTGCCCCCCTCTAACTATGGCTACACCTTC.

The J gene is TRBJ1-1, the V gene TRBV5-5; D call uncertain. V lost 0 bases and J lost 7, with 13 bases in between. The germline CDR1 and CDR2 sequences are SGHKS and YYEKEE (reference sequence). The CDR3 runs to 14 residues. CDR3 protein: CASSLDGAHSEAFF. The CDR3 DNA sequence: TGTGCCAGCAGCTTGGACGGAGCTCATAGTGAAGCTTTCTTT.

V usage is TRBV2 and J usage is TRBJ2-2; TRBD1 agrees at 10 bases. Germline V lookup: CDR1 SNHLY, CDR2 FYNNEI. The CDR3 totals 14 residues. After removal of 6 bases from V and 5 bases from J, the junction contained 3 bases not matched to a gene. The CDR3 spells CASRLDRGTGELFF. The CDR3, as DNA: TGTGCCAGCAGGTTGGACAGGGGGACCGGGGAGCTGTTTTTT.

This clone occurred a few times. The chain recombines TRBV10-3 with TRBJ1-1; 10 nucleotides align to TRBD1. Germline CDR1 ENHRY, CDR2 SYGVKD. This CDR3 comprises 14 residues. V was clipped by 10 bases and J by 4 bases; unmatched bases: 9. The CDR3 here is CATSDRGGSTEAFF. CDR3 bases: TGTGCCACCTCGGACAGGGGGGGATCCACTGAAGCTTTCTTT.

The CDR3 bases are TGTGCCAGCAGCCACAGTCAAGAGACCCAGTACTTC. Residues: CASSHSQETQYF. V usage is TRBV3-1 (or the pseudogene TRBV3-2) and J usage is TRBJ2-5; D uncertain. CDR3 size: 12 residues. CDR1 LGHDT and CDR2 YNNKEL come from the germline V gene (reference sequence). The V and J ends lost 3 bases and 2 bases respectively, with 4 bases between them.

This chain joins TRBV3-1 (or the pseudogene TRBV3-2) and TRBJ2-7, with 7 nucleotides matching TRBD1. Germline trimming cut 4 bases from V and 1 base from J; bases unmatched to any gene: 7. The CDR3 is made up of 15 amino acids. The V gene's germline CDR1 is LGHDT and CDR2 YNNKEL (reference sequence). The chain's CDR3 is CASSLKGGPSYEQYF. The CDR3 DNA follows: TGTGCCAGCAGCCTCAAAGGGGGCCCGTCCTACGAGCAGTACTTC.

The J gene is TRBJ2-3, the V gene TRBV10-1; 8 positions match TRBD1. The CDR3 consists of 15 residues. Germline V gives CDR1 WNHNN, CDR2 SYGVQD (reference sequence). Unmatched junction bases numbered 9, after V lost 6 bases and J lost 4 bases. The CDR3 region has the DNA TGCGCCAGCAGCCCCGACAGGGGATCGTCAGATACGCAGTATTTT. Translated, it gives CASSPDRGSSDTQYF.

The V gene is TRBV15, the J gene TRBJ2-2; the D gene is possibly TRBD2 (7 bases). Trimming shortened V by 6 bases and J by 7 bases, and 12 bases separated the two germline ends. The CDR3 spans 13 residues. Per germline, CDR1 LNHNV and CDR2 YYDKDF (reference sequence). The CDR3 DNA is TGTGCCACCAGGGGGGGGCGGGACGGGGAGCTGTTTTTT. The encoded protein is CATRGGRDGELFF. The variable domain in full, completed from reference TRBV15 and TRBJ2-2, reads DAMVIQNPRYQVTQFGKPVTLSCSQTLNHNVMYWYQQKSSQAPKLLFHYYDKDFNNEADTPDNFQSRRPNTSFCFLDIRSPGLGDTAMYLCATRGGRDGELFFGEGSRLTVL.

This clone showed up just a few times. This sequence joins TRBV29-1 and TRBJ2-2, with 10 bases fitting TRBD2. V was clipped by 4 bases and J by 0 bases; unmatched bases: 8. The CDR3 is 17 residues long. CDR1 and CDR2 from the germline V gene are SQVTM and ANQGSEA. The CDR3 spells CSVVGSGGASNTGELFF. In DNA form, the CDR3 reads TGCAGCGTTGTGGGGAGCGGGGGGGCCTCGAACACCGGGGAGCTGTTTTTT.

The V gene is TRBV21-1, the J gene TRBJ1-2; the table names TRBD1, a call not compared with the DNA. TRBV21-1 is a listed pseudogene. The CDR3 is 17 amino acids. The CDR3 region has the DNA TGTGCCAGCAGCACCAGAAGGCATTACACAGCCAACTATGGCTACACCTTC. Translating it yields CASSTRRHYTANYGYTF.